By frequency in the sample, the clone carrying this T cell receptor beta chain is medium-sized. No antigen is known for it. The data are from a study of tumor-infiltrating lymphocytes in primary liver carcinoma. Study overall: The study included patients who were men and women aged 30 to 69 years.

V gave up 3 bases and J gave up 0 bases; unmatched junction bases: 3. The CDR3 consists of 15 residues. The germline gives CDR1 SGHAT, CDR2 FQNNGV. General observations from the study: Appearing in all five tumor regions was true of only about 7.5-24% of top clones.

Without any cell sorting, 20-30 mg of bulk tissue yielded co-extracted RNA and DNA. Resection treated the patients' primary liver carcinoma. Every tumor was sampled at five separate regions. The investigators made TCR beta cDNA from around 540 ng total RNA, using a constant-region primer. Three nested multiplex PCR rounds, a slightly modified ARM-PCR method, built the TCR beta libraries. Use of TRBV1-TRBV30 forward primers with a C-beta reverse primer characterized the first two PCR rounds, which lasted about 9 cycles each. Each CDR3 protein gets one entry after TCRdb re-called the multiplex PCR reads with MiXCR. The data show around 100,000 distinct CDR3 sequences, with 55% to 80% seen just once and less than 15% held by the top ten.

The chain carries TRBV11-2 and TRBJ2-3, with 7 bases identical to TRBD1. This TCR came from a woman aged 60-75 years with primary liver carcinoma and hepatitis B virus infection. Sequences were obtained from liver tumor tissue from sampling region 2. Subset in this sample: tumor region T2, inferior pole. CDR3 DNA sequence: TGTGCCAGCAGCTTGGACAGGTCCAGCACAGATACGCAGTATTTT. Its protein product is CASSLDRSSTDTQYF.